The 19 T cell receptor beta chains reported below all come from one sample, sequenced in a study of cytomegalovirus exposure and HLA in healthy donors. PCR involved 60 Vbeta and 13 Jbeta primers. Sequencing was performed with immunoSEQ multiplex PCR; in TCRdb, only in-frame clones are kept and a portion is missing. Of under 150,000 clones listed, roughly 79% are singletons. Sequencing used PBMCs. Receptors originate from a boy aged 2 to 9 in good health and CMV-seronegative.

V and J are TRBV7-9 and TRBJ2-7; tentative D call: TRBD1 (6 bases). CDR1 and CDR2 from the germline V gene are SEHNR and FQNEAQ (reference sequence). This CDR3 is 15 amino acids long. V was shortened by 5 bases and J by 2 bases, with 16 bases between the two germline ends. The CDR3, as DNA: TGTGCCAGCAGCCCCCGGGACACTCAAACCTACGAGCAGTACGTC. It codes for CASSPRDTQTYEQYV.

The chain couples TRBV5-8 to TRBJ2-5; D is possibly TRBD1 (7 bases). V lost 1 base to trimming and J lost 6 bases, with 13 bases between them. The CDR3 extends over 14 amino acids. The germline V gene has CDR1 SGHTS and CDR2 YDEGEE. CDR3 DNA: TGTGCCAGCAGCTTGCCGACAGGGAGGCAGACCCAGTACTTC. The encoded protein is CASSLPTGRQTQYF.

This clone was seen a handful of times. The chain combines TRBV10-3 with TRBJ1-6; tentative D call: TRBD1 (6 bases). V was cut by 10 bases and J by 5 bases, with 21 bases left in between. The CDR3 covers 16 residues. The germline CDR1 and CDR2 sequences are ENHRY and SYGVKD. The CDR3 here is CATAGAAEQNNSPLHF. The CDR3 DNA is TGTGCCACCGCAGGGGCCGCGGAGCAGAATAATTCACCCCTCCACTTT.

The chain has TRBV30 and TRBJ1-1, with D perhaps TRBD1 (5 bases). Trimming left V 5 bases short and J 3 bases short, with 16 bases between. The CDR3 length is 14 residues. Germline loops: CDR1 GTSNPN, CDR2 SVGIG (reference sequence). Written as DNA, the CDR3 is TGTGCCTGGTCGAACCCTAGGGGTTACACTGAAGCTTTCTTT. Amino acid sequence: CAWSNPRGYTEAFF.

The chain joins TRBV4-1 to TRBJ2-3, with 11 bases matching TRBD2. This CDR3 contains 16 residues. CDR1 is MGHRA, CDR2 YSYEKL, per germline. Unmatched junction bases numbered 3, after V lost 4 bases and J lost 0 bases. The CDR3 here is CASSLRTSGSTDTQYF. For the CDR3, the DNA is TGCGCCAGCAGCCTAAGGACTAGCGGGAGCACAGATACGCAGTATTTT.

The count of this clone is one. The chain combines TRBV19 with TRBJ2-7, with 8 positions matching TRBD2. Germline CDR1 is LNHDA and CDR2 is SQIVND (reference sequence). V shed 4 bases, J shed 0 bases, and the junction held 2 bases outside the gene matches. The CDR3 consists of 14 residues. The CDR3 coding sequence is TGTGCCAGTAGTAAACTAGCGGCCTCCTACGAGCAGTACTTC. The encoded protein is CASSKLAASYEQYF.

V is TRBV6-1 and J is TRBJ1-2; the D gene is possibly TRBD1 (6 bases). Germline CDR1 is MNHNS and CDR2 is SASEGT. The CDR3 consists of 15 residues. Deletions cut 2 bases from V and 2 bases from J, with 12 bases between. For the CDR3, the DNA is TGTGCCAGCAGTGAAATCGCAGGGGAAAACTATGGCTACACCTTC. Encoded protein: CASSEIAGENYGYTF.

This clone has only one observation. The chain employs TRBV14 and TRBJ2-3, with TRBD2 identical over 10 bases. Germline V gene data show CDR1 as SGHDN and CDR2 as FVKESK. CDR3 length: 18 residues. Trimming removed 0 bases from V and 2 bases from J; junction bases left unmatched: 8. The CDR3 region has the DNA TGTGCCAGCAGCCAAGACCTCCCCCTAGCGGGGGCCACAGATACGCAGTATTTT. Its protein is CASSQDLPLAGATDTQYF.

This clone has just a few counts. This chain uses TRBV4-2 with TRBJ2-3; the match to TRBD2 covers 10 bases. This CDR3 region has 17 residues. Germline CDR1 reads LGHNA; CDR2 reads YNFKEQ. V gave up 0 bases and J gave up 3 bases; unmatched junction bases: 6. CDR3 bases: TGTGCCAGCAGCCAAGATGGACCTAGCGGGAGTACAGATACGCAGTATTTT. Protein sequence: CASSQDGPSGSTDTQYF.

The chain employs TRBV30 and TRBJ1-5; D is undetermined. The CDR3 length is 14 residues. Trimming removed 4 bases at V and 4 bases at J, with 14 bases between. The germline V gene encodes CDR1 GTSNPN and CDR2 SVGIG (reference sequence). The CDR3 nucleotides read TGTGCCTGGACCCCGAGGTCCATAAATCAGCCCCAGCATTTT. Its protein is CAWTPRSINQPQHF.

In this sample, this clone turned up once. The chain links TRBV6-5 to TRBJ2-5; 11 bases line up with TRBD2. Gene TRBJ2-7 matches the end of the DNA better, so the J call may be wrong. The germline V gene encodes CDR1 MNHEY and CDR2 SVGAGI. This CDR3 region has 15 residues. The CDR3 nucleotides read TGTGCCAGCAGTGCGGGACTAGCGGAGTACTACGAGCAGTACTTC. Translated: CASSAGLAEYYEQYF.

This chain connects TRBV12-5 to TRBJ1-3; D gene uncertain. Trimming shortened V by 1 base and J by 2 bases, and 12 bases separated the two germline ends. The CDR3 contains 16 residues. CDR1 is LGHNT and CDR2 is FRNRAP in the germline V gene. The DNA of the CDR3 is TGTGCTAGTGGTTTGGACGAAGGACTAGCTGGAAACACCATATATTTT. Translating it yields CASGLDEGLAGNTIYF.

The genes are TRBV11-1 and TRBJ2-2; D gene uncertain. The germline V gene has CDR1 SGHAT and CDR2 FQDESV (reference sequence). The germline V and J ends were trimmed by 10 bases and 4 bases, with 16 bases remaining between them. The CDR3 is made up of 14 amino acids. CDR3 bases: TGTGCCACCCGATTGGAGAGTGCCACCGGGGAGCTGTTTTTT. It is translated as CATRLESATGELFF. Full variable domain (missing parts from reference TRBV11-1 and TRBJ2-2): EAEVAQSPRYKITEKSQAVAFWCDPISGHATLYWYRQILGQGPELLVQFQDESVVDDSQLPKDRFSAERLKGVDSTLKIQPAELGDSAMYLCATRLESATGELFFGEGSRLTVL.

The chain is built from TRBV6-5 and TRBJ2-7; 8 positions match TRBD2. J gave up 7 bases and V 4 bases, and 12 bases lay outside the gene matches. Germline CDR1 MNHEY, CDR2 SVGAGI. The CDR3 has 15 amino acids. This chain's CDR3 is CASSSTGTGGLEQYF. CDR3 nucleotides: TGTGCCAGCAGTTCGACCGGGACGGGAGGGTTAGAGCAGTACTTC.

The rearrangement uses TRBV9 and TRBJ2-1; 10 bases agree with TRBD2. V was clipped by 0 bases and J by 0 bases; unmatched bases: 12. Germline loops: CDR1 SGDLS, CDR2 YYNGEE. The CDR3 runs to 20 residues. CDR3 sequence: CASSVVGLAGAASSYNEQFF. CDR3 bases: TGTGCCAGCAGCGTAGTCGGGCTAGCGGGGGCGGCAAGCTCCTACAATGAGCAGTTCTTC.

V and J are TRBV2 and TRBJ2-2; TRBD1 matches 11 bases. The CDR3 loop spans 15 amino acids. Germline lookup yields CDR1 SNHLY and CDR2 FYNNEI. The junction had 4 bases not matched to a gene; V was cut back by 6 bases and J by 4 bases. CDR3: CASRDGQGATGELFF. DNA for the CDR3: TGTGCCAGCAGAGATGGACAGGGGGCCACCGGGGAGCTGTTTTTT.

This clone was observed a handful of times. The chain joins TRBV23-1 to TRBJ1-3; 7 bases fit TRBD1. TRBV23-1 is identified as an open reading frame with a role that is uncertain. The CDR3 covers 17 residues. V lost 0 bases and J lost 7; bases outside the gene matches: 12. The CDR3 DNA reads as TGCGCCAGCAGTCAATCTCCCCTGACAGGGATTGTTAACACCATATATTTT. As protein: CASSQSPLTGIVNTIYF.

The chain employs TRBV19 and TRBJ2-1; a possible D gene is TRBD1 (7 bases). The CDR3 has 16 residues. Trimming pared 7 bases from V and 3 bases from J, leaving 19 bases between. Germline V CDR1 and CDR2: LNHDA, SQIVND (reference sequence). As DNA, the CDR3 is TGTGCCAGTAATCGAGAGGAGGGGGCCGACTACAATGAGCAGTTCTTC. Its translation: CASNREEGADYNEQFF.

This clone is a singleton in its sample. The chain joins TRBV4-2 to TRBJ1-4; D uncertain. The CDR3 is 15 residues long. The germline V gene has CDR1 LGHNA and CDR2 YNFKEQ. Trimming left V 3 bases short and J 2 bases short, with 10 bases between. The CDR3 coding sequence is TGTGCCAGCAGCCAGGAGTTGCAGACTAATGAAAAACTGTTTTTT. It is translated as CASSQELQTNEKLFF.